Following are 22 T cell receptor beta chains from one sample sequenced in a study of blood T cell repertoires in COVID-19. The method was immunoSEQ multiplex PCR; TCRdb's version includes in-frame clones alone and lacks a portion of them. The data contain around 470,000 clones, roughly 87% of them singletons. Specimen: peripheral blood. The receptors here all came from a man aged 18 to 30 with COVID-19, enrolled during active disease.

The chain is built from TRBV7-3 and TRBJ1-1; D is perhaps TRBD1 (6 bases). This CDR3 has 13 amino acids. The V and J ends lost 6 bases and 3 bases respectively, with 11 bases between them. From germline, CDR1 is SGHTA and CDR2 FQGTGA. The CDR3, as DNA: TGTGCCAGCAGACTGGACAGAGACACTGAAGCTTTCTTT. It is translated as CASRLDRDTEAFF.

This clone has a single count. The V and J genes are TRBV11-3 and TRBJ2-7; D call uncertain. The CDR3 runs 13 residues. Germline CDR1 reads SGHNT; CDR2 reads YENEEA. V lost 1 base to trimming and J lost 5 bases, with 9 bases between them. CDR3 in DNA: TGTGCCAGCAGCTTAGGGGTAAGCGACGAGCAGTACTTC. Its protein product is CASSLGVSDEQYF.

The gene calls are TRBV19 and TRBJ1-4; 9 bases map to TRBD1. Germline trimming cut 1 base from V and 6 bases from J; bases unmatched to any gene: 12. Germline V lookup: CDR1 LNHDA, CDR2 SQIVND (reference sequence). The CDR3 has 18 residues. CDR3 in amino acids: CASSIVIGVGQGYEKLFF. DNA for the CDR3: TGTGCCAGTAGTATAGTTATCGGTGTGGGACAGGGATATGAAAAACTGTTTTTT.

The chain uses TRBV19 and TRBJ2-1; D gene unclear. The CDR3 extends over 15 amino acids. CDR1 LNHDA and CDR2 SQIVND come from the germline V gene (reference sequence). V lost 6 bases and J 0 bases, leaving 12 bases between the germline ends. The CDR3 DNA is TGTGCCAGTAGGATTACTACCAGCTCCTACAATGAGCAGTTCTTC. Amino acid sequence: CASRITTSSYNEQFF. Full variable domain (outside the CDR3, taken from reference TRBV19 and TRBJ2-1): DGGITQSPKYLFRKEGQNVTLSCEQNLNHDAMYWYRQDPGQGLRLIYYSQIVNDFQKGDIAEGYSVSREKKESFPLTVTSAQKNPTAFYLCASRITTSSYNEQFFGPGTRLTVL.

This rearrangement joins TRBV6-6 to TRBJ2-7; D might be TRBD2 (6 bases). The germline V and J ends were trimmed by 4 bases and 2 bases, with 12 bases remaining between them. Germline loops: CDR1 MNHNY, CDR2 SVGAGI (reference sequence). This CDR3 is 14 amino acids long. The CDR3 coding sequence is TGTGCCAGCAGTTTGGGACTGGCCACCTACGAGCAGTACTTC. As protein: CASSLGLATYEQYF.

About this clone: Its ends do not fully match the called genes, so a read error is possible. The J gene is TRBJ2-7, the V gene TRBV11-2, with TRBD2 matching over 8 bases. CDR1 is SGHAT and CDR2 is FQNNGV in the germline V gene. This CDR3 has 16 amino acids. The CDR3 bases are TGTGCCAGTAGCTTACTCAGCGGGAGAGCCTCCTACGAGCAGTACTTC. Residues: CASSLLSGRASYEQYF.

The chain recombines TRBV18 with TRBJ2-1, with TRBD2 identical over 10 bases. From germline, CDR1 is KGHSH and CDR2 LQKENI. The CDR3 spans 15 residues. Trimming at V came to 1 base and at J to 4 bases, leaving 1 base not matched to a gene. The CDR3 sequence: CASSPQREGYNEQFF. CDR3 bases: TGTGCCAGCTCACCACAGCGGGAGGGGTACAATGAGCAGTTCTTC.

This chain joins TRBV7-9 and TRBJ2-5; the match to TRBD2 covers 15 bases. Per germline, CDR1 SEHNR and CDR2 FQNEAQ (reference sequence). This CDR3 is built from 16 residues. Trimming took 6 bases from V and 4 from J; bases not matched to a gene: 6. The CDR3 here is CASRTPGLAGGETQYF. The CDR3 nucleotides are TGTGCCAGCAGAACTCCGGGACTAGCGGGAGGAGAGACCCAGTACTTC.

This chain joins TRBV20-1 and TRBJ2-5; D remains unclear. CDR3 length: 11 amino acids. Per the germline V gene, CDR1 is DFQATT and CDR2 is SNEGSKA (reference sequence). The V end was cut by 6 bases, the J end by 5 bases, with 10 bases between. The CDR3 region has the DNA TGCAGTGCGAAATACGGGGAGACCCAGTACTTC. Translated: CSAKYGETQYF.

The chain recombines TRBV12-3 or TRBV12-4 with TRBJ2-7, with D perhaps TRBD1 (5 bases). V lost 5 bases and J lost 3, with 5 bases in between. The CDR3 sequence is 11 residues long. The CDR3 sequence is CASSTGYEQYF. The CDR3 nucleotides read TGTGCCAGCAGTACAGGCTACGAGCAGTACTTC.

The J gene is TRBJ1-2, the V gene TRBV6-5, with a weak D call TRBD1 (6 bases). This CDR3 has 13 amino acids. V lost 4 bases and J lost 5, with 11 bases in between. From germline, CDR1 is MNHEY and CDR2 SVGAGI. The CDR3 is CASSSDSYYGYTF. The CDR3 nucleotides read TGTGCCAGCAGTTCGGACAGCTATTATGGCTACACCTTC.

The chain recombines TRBV11-2 with TRBJ2-1, with 9 bases fitting TRBD1. This CDR3 region has 17 residues. The junction had 12 bases not matched to a gene; V was cut back by 5 bases and J by 4 bases. Germline lookup yields CDR1 SGHAT and CDR2 FQNNGV. CDR3 nucleotides: TGTGCCAGCAGCGGACAGGGGAGGGGATTAATTTACAATGAGCAGTTCTTC. This translates into CASSGQGRGLIYNEQFF.

This clone is a singleton in its sample. The chain carries TRBV6-5 and TRBJ2-7, with D uncertain. CDR1 MNHEY and CDR2 SVGAGI come from the germline V gene. The CDR3 totals 12 residues. Trimming pared 6 bases from V and 3 bases from J, leaving 9 bases between. CDR3 protein: CASRAGYYEQYF. The CDR3 nucleotides are TGTGCCAGCAGGGCAGGATACTACGAGCAGTACTTC.

The chain is built from TRBV6-1 and TRBJ2-7; D gene unclear. This CDR3 is 15 amino acids long. The V end lost 2 bases, the J end lost 0 bases, and 11 bases lay between the germline ends. The germline CDR1 and CDR2 sequences are MNHNS and SASEGT. The CDR3 DNA reads TGTGCCAGCAGTGAATTCGCACCTACCTCCTACGAGCAGTACTTC. This codes for CASSEFAPTSYEQYF.

This chain joins TRBV6-5 and TRBJ2-3; weak D call: TRBD1 (6 bases). V shed 2 bases and J shed 3 bases, with 12 bases lying between them. This CDR3 contains 15 residues. Germline values: CDR1 MNHEY, CDR2 SVGAGI. CDR3 bases: TGTGCCAGCAGTTACGAGGGGGTCGGAACAGATACGCAGTATTTT. It encodes CASSYEGVGTDTQYF.

The chain recombines TRBV5-4 with TRBJ2-3, with 9 bases identical to TRBD1. With 0 bases clipped from V and 7 bases from J, the junction kept 9 bases outside the gene matches. The CDR3 is 16 residues long. Germline CDR1 and CDR2: SGHNT and YYREEE (reference sequence). The CDR3 sequence is CASSLGWTGEGNTQYF. CDR3 in DNA: TGTGCCAGCAGCTTGGGATGGACAGGGGAAGGAAATACGCAGTATTTT. The whole variable domain, remainder taken from reference TRBV5-4 and TRBJ2-3, is ETGVTQSPTHLIKTRGQQVTLRCSSQSGHNTVSWYQQALGQGPQFIFQYYREEENGRGNFPPRFSGLQFPNYSSELNVNALELDDSALYLCASSLGWTGEGNTQYFGPGTRLTVL.

The rearrangement links TRBV27 to TRBJ1-1; D call uncertain. The CDR3 spans 15 residues. The germline V and J ends were trimmed by 1 base and 1 base, with 10 bases remaining between them. Germline CDR1 MNHEY, CDR2 SMNVEV (reference sequence). CDR3 nucleotides: TGTGCCAGCAGTTTATGGGCGACAAGGAACACTGAAGCTTTCTTT. Encoded protein: CASSLWATRNTEAFF.

The V call is TRBV11-2, the J call TRBJ1-2; D is undetermined. The CDR3 sequence is 12 residues long. V was clipped by 2 bases and J by 4 bases, with 5 bases between them. Germline V lookup: CDR1 SGHAT, CDR2 FQNNGV. Here the CDR3 DNA reads TGTGCCAGCAGCTTATCGCGCTATGGCTACACCTTC. The encoded protein is CASSLSRYGYTF.

The V gene is TRBV3-1 (or the pseudogene TRBV3-2), the J gene TRBJ1-1; TRBD1 matches at 7 bases. J gave up 1 base and V 1 base, and 3 bases lay outside the gene matches. Germline values: CDR1 LGHDT, CDR2 YNNKEL (reference sequence). The CDR3 contains 15 residues. The CDR3 bases are TGTGCCAGCAGCCAAGTAAACAGGGGGAACACTGAAGCTTTCTTT. Translation: CASSQVNRGNTEAFF.

The chain is built from TRBV5-4 and TRBJ2-1, with 10 bases aligning to TRBD2. The CDR3 consists of 14 residues. V lost 4 bases to trimming and J lost 5 bases; unmatched junction nucleotides: 3. Germline V gene data show CDR1 as SGHNT and CDR2 as YYREEE (reference sequence). Here the CDR3 reads CASSPGTSDNEQFF. CDR3 nucleotide sequence: TGTGCCAGCAGCCCGGGGACTAGCGACAATGAGCAGTTCTTC.

This rearrangement joins TRBV5-1 to TRBJ2-5; the D gene is possibly TRBD2 (6 bases). The CDR3 contains 15 residues. The V end lost 1 base, the J end lost 2 bases, and 12 bases lay between the germline ends. Looked up from germline, CDR1 is SGHRS and CDR2 is YFSETQ. Written as DNA, the CDR3 is TGCGCCAGCAGCTTGTCGGGGGATAGGCAAGAGACCCAGTACTTC. Translating gives CASSLSGDRQETQYF.

V and J are TRBV3-1 (or the pseudogene TRBV3-2) and TRBJ2-2, with D hard to call. Germline V gives CDR1 LGHDT, CDR2 YNNKEL (reference sequence). This CDR3 region has 14 residues. Deletions cut 3 bases from V and 0 bases from J, with 5 bases between. Written as DNA, the CDR3 is TGTGCCAGCAGCCATAACACGAACACCGGGGAGCTGTTTTTT. It codes for CASSHNTNTGELFF.